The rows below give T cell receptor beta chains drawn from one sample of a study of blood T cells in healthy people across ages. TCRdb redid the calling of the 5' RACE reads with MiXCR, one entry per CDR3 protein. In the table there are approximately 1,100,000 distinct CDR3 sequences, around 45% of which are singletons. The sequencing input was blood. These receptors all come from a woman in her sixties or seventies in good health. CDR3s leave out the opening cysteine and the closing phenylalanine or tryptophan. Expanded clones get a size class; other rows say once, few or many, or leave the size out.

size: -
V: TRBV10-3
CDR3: AIRKDRRKDSGANVLT

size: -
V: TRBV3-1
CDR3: ASSQRSRSYNEQF

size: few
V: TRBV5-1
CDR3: ASSLQSAGGSRNEQY

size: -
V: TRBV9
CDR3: ASSVRPSGTQY

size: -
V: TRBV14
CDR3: ASSQGRKWHATNEKLF

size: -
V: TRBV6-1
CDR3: ASSENIGFANTGELF

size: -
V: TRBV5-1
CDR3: ASSGRDRGQETQY

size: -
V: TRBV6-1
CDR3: ASSPSALAGGPKDIQY

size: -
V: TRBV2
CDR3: ASSPGKEQF

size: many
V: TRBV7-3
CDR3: ASSLGTSGRTYNEQF

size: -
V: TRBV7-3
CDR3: ASSSEKLRQHLSGANVLT

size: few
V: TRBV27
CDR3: ATKGTTYEQY

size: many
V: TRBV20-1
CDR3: SAPGQGSNIQY

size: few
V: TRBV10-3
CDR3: AISDRASGRAYEQY

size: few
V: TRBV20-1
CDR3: SDQAGTGGSEQF

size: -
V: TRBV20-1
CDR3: SARDPAGNTQY

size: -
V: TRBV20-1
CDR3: SARVSGGGNEKLF

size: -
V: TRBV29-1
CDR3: SVQEDRLGEQF

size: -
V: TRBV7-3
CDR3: ASSLRWQETQY

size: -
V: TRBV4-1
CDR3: ASSQEGGRSKRTQY

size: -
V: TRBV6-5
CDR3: ASSYLGGKTQY